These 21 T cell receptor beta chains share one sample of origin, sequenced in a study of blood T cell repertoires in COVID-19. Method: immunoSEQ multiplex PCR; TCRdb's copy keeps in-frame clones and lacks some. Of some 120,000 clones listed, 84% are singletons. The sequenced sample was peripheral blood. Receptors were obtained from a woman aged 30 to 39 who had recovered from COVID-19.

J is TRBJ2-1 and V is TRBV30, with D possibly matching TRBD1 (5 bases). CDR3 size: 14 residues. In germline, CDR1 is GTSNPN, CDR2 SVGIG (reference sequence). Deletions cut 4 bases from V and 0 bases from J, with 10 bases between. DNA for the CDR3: TGTGCCTGGATTCAGGGATTCTCCTACAATGAGCAGTTCTTC. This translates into CAWIQGFSYNEQFF.

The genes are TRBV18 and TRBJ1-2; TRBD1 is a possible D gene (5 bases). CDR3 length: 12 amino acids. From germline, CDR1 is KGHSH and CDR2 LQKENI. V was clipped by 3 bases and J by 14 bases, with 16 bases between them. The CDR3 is CASSPPDKVITF. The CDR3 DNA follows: TGTGCCAGCTCACCCCCGGACAAGGTCATAACCTTC.

The CDR3 DNA follows: TGTGCCAGCAGCCAGACCGGTGGGGGGTTTGCTGGCTACACCTTC. Amino acids: CASSQTGGGFAGYTF. The chain carries TRBV14 and TRBJ1-2; TRBD1 is a possible D gene (5 bases). The germline gives CDR1 SGHDN, CDR2 FVKESK. Trimming pared 3 bases from V and 7 bases from J, leaving 18 bases between. The length of the CDR3 is 15 residues.

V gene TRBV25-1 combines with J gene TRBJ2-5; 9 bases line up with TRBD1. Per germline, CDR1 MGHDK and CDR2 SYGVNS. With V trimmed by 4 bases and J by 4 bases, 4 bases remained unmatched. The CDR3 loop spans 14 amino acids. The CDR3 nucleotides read TGTGCCAGCAGTGTGAACAGGGGGCTAGAGACCCAGTACTTC. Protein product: CASSVNRGLETQYF.

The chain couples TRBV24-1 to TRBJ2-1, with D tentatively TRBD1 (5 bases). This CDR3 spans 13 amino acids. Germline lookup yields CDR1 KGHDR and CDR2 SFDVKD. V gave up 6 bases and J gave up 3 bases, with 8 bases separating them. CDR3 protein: CATSSDSYNEQFF. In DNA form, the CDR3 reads TGTGCCACCAGTTCTGACAGCTACAATGAGCAGTTCTTC.

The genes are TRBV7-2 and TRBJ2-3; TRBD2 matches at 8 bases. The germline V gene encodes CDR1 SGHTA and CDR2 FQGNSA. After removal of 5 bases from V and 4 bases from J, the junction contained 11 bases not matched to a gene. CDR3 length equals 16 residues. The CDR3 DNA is TGTGCCAGCAGCGCCTTAGCGGGGAGTTTCCCAGATACGCAGTATTTT. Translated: CASSALAGSFPDTQYF.

CDR3 loop: CASSQERGGQGAYEQYF. The CDR3 DNA reads TGCGCCAGCAGCCAGGAAAGGGGAGGACAGGGGGCTTACGAGCAGTACTTC. J is TRBJ2-7 and V is TRBV4-1, with TRBD1 matching over 11 bases. The CDR3 sequence is 17 residues long. Germline V CDR1 and CDR2: MGHRA, YSYEKL. Trimming at V came to 3 bases and at J to 4 bases, leaving 11 bases not matched to a gene.

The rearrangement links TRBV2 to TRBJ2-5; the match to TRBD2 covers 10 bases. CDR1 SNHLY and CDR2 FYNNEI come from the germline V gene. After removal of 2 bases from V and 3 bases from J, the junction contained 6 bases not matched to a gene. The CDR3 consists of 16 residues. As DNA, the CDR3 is TGTGCCAGCAGTGAAAAGTGGAGCGGGGGGGAAGAGACCCAGTACTTC. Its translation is CASSEKWSGGEETQYF.

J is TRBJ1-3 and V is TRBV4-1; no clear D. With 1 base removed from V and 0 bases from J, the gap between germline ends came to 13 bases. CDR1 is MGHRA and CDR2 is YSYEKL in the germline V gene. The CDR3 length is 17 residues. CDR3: CASSQGSGRYSGNTIYF. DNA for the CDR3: TGCGCCAGCAGCCAAGGGTCGGGGAGATACTCTGGAAACACCATATATTTT.

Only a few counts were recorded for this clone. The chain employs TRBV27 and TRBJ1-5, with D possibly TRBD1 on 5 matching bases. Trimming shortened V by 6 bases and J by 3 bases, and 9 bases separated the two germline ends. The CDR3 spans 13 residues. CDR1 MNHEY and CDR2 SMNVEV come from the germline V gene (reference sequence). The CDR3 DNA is TGTGCCAGCAGGGACACTTACAATCAGCCCCAGCATTTT. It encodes CASRDTYNQPQHF.

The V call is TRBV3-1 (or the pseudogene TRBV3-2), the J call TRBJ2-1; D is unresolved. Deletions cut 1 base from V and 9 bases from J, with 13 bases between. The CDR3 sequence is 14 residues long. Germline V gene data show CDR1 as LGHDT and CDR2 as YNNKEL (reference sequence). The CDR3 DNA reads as TGTGCCAGCAGCCAAGGTCGAACGGTTCCTGAGCAGTTCTTC. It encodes CASSQGRTVPEQFF.

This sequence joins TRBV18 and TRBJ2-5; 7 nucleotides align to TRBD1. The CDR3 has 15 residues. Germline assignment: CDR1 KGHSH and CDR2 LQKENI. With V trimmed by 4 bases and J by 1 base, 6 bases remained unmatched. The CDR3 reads CASSRGGQTQETQYF. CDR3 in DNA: TGTGCCAGCTCACGTGGGGGACAGACCCAAGAGACCCAGTACTTC.

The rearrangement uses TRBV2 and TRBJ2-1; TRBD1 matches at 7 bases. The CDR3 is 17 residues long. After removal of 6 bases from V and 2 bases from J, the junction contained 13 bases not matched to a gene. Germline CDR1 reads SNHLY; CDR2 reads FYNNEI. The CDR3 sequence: CASSPAPDRLTYNEQFF. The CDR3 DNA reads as TGTGCCAGCAGCCCGGCCCCGGACAGGTTAACCTACAATGAGCAGTTCTTC. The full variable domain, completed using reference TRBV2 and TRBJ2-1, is EPEVTQTPSHQVTQMGQEVILRCVPISNHLYFYWYRQILGQKVEFLVSFYNNEISEKSEIFDDQFSVERPDGSNFTLKIRSTKLEDSAMYFCASSPAPDRLTYNEQFFGPGTRLTVL.

Written as DNA, the CDR3 is TGTGCCAGCAGCCAGGAGGGGGCGGCCTCCTACAATGAGCAGTTCTTC. This sequence encodes CASSQEGAASYNEQFF. The chain couples TRBV9 to TRBJ2-1; a possible D gene is TRBD1 (7 bases). Germline loops: CDR1 SGDLS, CDR2 YYNGEE. Trimming took off 4 bases at V and 0 bases at J, with 14 bases between the two ends. The CDR3 loop spans 16 amino acids.

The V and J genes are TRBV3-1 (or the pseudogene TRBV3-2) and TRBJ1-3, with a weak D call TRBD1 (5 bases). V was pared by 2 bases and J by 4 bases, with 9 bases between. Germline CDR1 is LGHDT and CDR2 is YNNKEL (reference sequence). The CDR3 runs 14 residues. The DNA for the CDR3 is TGTGCCAGCAGCCAACAGGGTAGAGGAAACACCATATATTTT. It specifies CASSQQGRGNTIYF.

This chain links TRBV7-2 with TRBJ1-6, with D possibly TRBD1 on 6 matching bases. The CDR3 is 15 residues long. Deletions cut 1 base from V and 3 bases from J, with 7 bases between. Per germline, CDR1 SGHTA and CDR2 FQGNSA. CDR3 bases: TGTGCCAGCAGCTTAGAGGACAGCTATAATTCACCCCTCCACTTT. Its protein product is CASSLEDSYNSPLHF.

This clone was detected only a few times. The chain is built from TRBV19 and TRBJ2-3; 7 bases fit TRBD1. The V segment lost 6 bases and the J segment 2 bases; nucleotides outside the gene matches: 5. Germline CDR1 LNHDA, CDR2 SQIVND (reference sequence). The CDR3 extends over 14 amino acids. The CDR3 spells CASRRTGNTDTQYF. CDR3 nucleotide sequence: TGTGCCAGTAGGAGGACAGGAAACACAGATACGCAGTATTTT.

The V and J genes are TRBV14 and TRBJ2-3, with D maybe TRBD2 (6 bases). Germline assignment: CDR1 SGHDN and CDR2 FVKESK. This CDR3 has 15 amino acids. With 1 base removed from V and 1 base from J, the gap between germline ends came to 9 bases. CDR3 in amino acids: CASSQVASGTDTQYF. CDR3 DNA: TGTGCCAGCAGCCAAGTGGCTAGCGGCACAGATACGCAGTATTTT.

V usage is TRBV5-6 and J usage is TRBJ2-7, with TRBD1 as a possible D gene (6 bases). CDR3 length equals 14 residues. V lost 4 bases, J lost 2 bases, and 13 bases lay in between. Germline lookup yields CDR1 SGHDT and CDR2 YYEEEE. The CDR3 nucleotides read TGTGCCAGCAGCGGGGGCGGTTCTCCCTACGAGCAGTACTTC. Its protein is CASSGGGSPYEQYF.

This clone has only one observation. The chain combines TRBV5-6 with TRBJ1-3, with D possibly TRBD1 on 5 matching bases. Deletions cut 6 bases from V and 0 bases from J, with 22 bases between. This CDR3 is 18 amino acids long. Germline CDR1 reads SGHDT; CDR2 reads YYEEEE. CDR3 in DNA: TGTGCCAGCACCCTGAGACAGAGTTACCTTTCCTCTGGAAACACCATATATTTT. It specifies CASTLRQSYLSSGNTIYF.

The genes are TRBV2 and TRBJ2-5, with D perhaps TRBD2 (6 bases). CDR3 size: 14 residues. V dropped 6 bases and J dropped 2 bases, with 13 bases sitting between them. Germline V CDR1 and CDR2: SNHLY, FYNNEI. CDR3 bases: TGTGCCAGCAGCGTCCGGGACTCACAAGAGACCCAGTACTTC. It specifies CASSVRDSQETQYF.